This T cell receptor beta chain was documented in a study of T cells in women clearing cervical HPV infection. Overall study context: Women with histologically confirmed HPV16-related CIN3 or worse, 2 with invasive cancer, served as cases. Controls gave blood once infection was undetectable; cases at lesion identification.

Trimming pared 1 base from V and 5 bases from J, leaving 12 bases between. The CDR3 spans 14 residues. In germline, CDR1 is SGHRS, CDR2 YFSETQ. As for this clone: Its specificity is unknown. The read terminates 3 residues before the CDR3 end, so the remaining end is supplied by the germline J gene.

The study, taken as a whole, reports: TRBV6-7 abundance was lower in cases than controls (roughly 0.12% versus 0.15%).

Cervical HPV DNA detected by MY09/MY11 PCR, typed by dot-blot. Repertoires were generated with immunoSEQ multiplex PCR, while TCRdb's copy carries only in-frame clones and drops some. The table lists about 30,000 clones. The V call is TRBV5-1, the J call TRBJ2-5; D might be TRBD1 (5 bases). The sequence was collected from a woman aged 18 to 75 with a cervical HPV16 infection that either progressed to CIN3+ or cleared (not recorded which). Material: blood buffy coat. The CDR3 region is CASSLWGNMETQYF. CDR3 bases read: TGCGCCAGCAGCTTGTGGGGCAATATGGAGACC.